This TCR beta chain was captured in a study of CD8 T cells in Susac syndrome. RNA amounts of roughly 0.5 to 1 ug underwent reverse transcription with random hexamers. TCRdb re-derived calls from the immunoSEQ multiplex PCR reads in MiXCR, one entry per CDR3 protein. The sample contains some 400,000 distinct CDR3 sequences, around 83% of which appear only once. This CDR3 region has 14 residues. With V trimmed by 6 bases and J by 4 bases, 6 bases remained unmatched. CDR1 and CDR2 from the germline V gene are MDHEN and SYDVKM. The authors sequenced TCR beta from blood CD8+ and CD4+ T cells. The patients who served as multiple sclerosis controls were treatment-naive and had stable or active relapsing-remitting disease that fulfilled the revised McDonald criteria. FACS was used to enrich TEMRA cells, whereas the CD8+ and CD4+ T cells were obtained by negative isolation. This clonotype has just one count.

The sequencing sample was made of CD8+ T cells from PBMCs. The TCR was taken from a human donor with multiple sclerosis. The chain recombines TRBV28 with TRBJ1-5, with TRBD1 matching 7 bases. CDR3 nucleotides: TGTGCCAGCAGATTAGAGGGGGCGAATCAGCCCCAGCATTTT. Translation gives CASRLEGANQPQHF.